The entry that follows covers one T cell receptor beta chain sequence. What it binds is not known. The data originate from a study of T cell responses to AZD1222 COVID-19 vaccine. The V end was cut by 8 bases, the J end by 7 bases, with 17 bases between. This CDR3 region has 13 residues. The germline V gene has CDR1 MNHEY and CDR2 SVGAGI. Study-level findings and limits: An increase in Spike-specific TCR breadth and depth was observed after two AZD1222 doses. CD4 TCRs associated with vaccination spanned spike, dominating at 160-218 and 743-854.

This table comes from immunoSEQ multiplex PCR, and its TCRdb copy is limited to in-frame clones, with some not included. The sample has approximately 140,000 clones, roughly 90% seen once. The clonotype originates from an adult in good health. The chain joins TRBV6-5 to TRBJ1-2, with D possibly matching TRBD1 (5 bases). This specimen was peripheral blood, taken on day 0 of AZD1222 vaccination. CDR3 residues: CASGPRTSIGYTF. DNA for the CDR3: TGTGCCAGCGGTCCGAGGACATCCATTGGCTACACCTTC.